The entry below describes one TCR beta chain. Assay used: immunoSEQ multiplex PCR; TCRdb lists only in-frame clones, some missing. This sample has over 55,000 clones, with about 88% found just once. The CDR3 contains 15 residues. CDR1 KGHSH and CDR2 LQKENI come from the germline V gene. Trimming stripped 3 bases from V and 3 bases from J, with 14 bases between. The data were taken from a study of OX40 agonist ivuxolimab in advanced cancers. The sampling schedule covered blood at baseline, cycle 4 day 1, and cycle 7 day 1. The TCR comes from an adult with an advanced solid tumor such as melanoma, head and neck, liver or kidney cancer. This specimen was CD4+ or CD8+ T cells sorted from blood, taken in a trial of the OX40 agonist ivuxolimab. This chain uses TRBV18 with TRBJ1-2, with D possibly matching TRBD1 (6 bases). DNA of the CDR3: TGTGCCAGCTCACCCGAACAGGGTGAGGACTATGGCTACACCTTC. It translates to CASSPEQGEDYGYTF.